This T cell receptor (beta chain) stems from a study of blood T cells in healthy people across ages. Germline V gene data show CDR1 as MDHEN and CDR2 as SYDVKM. V was clipped by 6 bases and J by 7 bases, with 16 bases between them. CDR3 length: 15 residues. The authors ran a second PCR of about 7 to 11 cycles using a sample-barcoded 5' primer and a J-beta primer mix. TCRdb reprocessed the 5' RACE reads via MiXCR and lists one record per CDR3 protein. The repertoire holds 650,000 to 800,000 distinct CDR3 sequences, roughly half seen once, with about 13% in the top ten. The sequencing sample was made of blood. J is TRBJ1-6 and V is TRBV28; D gene uncertain. The receptor was isolated from a woman older than 75 in good health. CDR3 residues: CASRLTTGGNSPLHF. The DNA for the CDR3 is TGTGCCAGCAGACTAACTACGGGCGGCAATTCACCCCTCCACTTT.